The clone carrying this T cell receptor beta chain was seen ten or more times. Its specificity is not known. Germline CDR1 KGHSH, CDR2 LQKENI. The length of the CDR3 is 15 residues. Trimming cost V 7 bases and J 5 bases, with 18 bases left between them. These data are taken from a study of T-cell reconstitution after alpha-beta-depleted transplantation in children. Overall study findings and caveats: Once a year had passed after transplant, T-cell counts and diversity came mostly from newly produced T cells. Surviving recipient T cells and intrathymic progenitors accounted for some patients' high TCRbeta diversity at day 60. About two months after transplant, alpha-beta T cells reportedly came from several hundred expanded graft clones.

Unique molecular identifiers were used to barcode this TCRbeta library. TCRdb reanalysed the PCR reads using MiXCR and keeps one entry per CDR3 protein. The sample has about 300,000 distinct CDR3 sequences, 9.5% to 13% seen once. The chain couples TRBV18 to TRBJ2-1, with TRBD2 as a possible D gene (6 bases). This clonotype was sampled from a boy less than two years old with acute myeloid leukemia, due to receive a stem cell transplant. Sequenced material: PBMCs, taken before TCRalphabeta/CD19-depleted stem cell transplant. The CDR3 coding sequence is TGTGCCAGCTTCCTCGAGCGGGCGGTTAACAATGAGCAGTTCTTC. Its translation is CASFLERAVNNEQFF. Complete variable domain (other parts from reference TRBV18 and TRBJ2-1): NAGVMQNPRHLVRRRGQEARLRCSPMKGHSHVYWYRQLPEEGLKFMVYLQKENIIDESGMPKERFSAEFPKEGPSILRIQQVVRGDSAAYFCASFLERAVNNEQFFGPGTRLTVL.